These 21 T cell receptor beta chains were sequenced from one sample in a study of shared clonotypes between healthy human individuals. Method: immunoSEQ multiplex PCR; TCRdb's copy keeps in-frame clones and lacks some. Of around 940,000 clones listed, 70% to 85% are singletons. The sequencing sample was made of memory CD4+ T cells sorted from blood. Subset reported: CD45RA-negative fraction. Source of these receptors: a man between 18 and 35 years old in good health.

The V call is TRBV9, the J call TRBJ1-4, with D possibly being TRBD1 (5 bases). V lost 3 bases, J lost 0 bases, and 12 bases lay in between. The CDR3 is 16 amino acids. Germline CDR1 reads SGDLS; CDR2 reads YYNGEE. This CDR3 is CASSGGTVATNEKLFF. In DNA, the CDR3 is TGTGCCAGCAGCGGCGGGACGGTGGCAACTAATGAAAAACTGTTTTTT.

The rearrangement joins TRBV25-1 to TRBJ1-1; 8 bases map to TRBD1. The CDR3 is 13 amino acids. CDR1 is MGHDK and CDR2 is SYGVNS in the germline V gene. After removal of 6 bases from V and 11 bases from J, the junction contained 11 bases not matched to a gene. CDR3 residues: CASSDLQGARAFF. The CDR3 DNA reads TGTGCCAGCAGCGACTTGCAGGGGGCTAGGGCTTTCTTT.

The chain has TRBV7-2 and TRBJ2-3; the D gene is possibly TRBD2 (6 bases). The CDR3 runs 14 residues. Trimming stripped 2 bases from V and 1 base from J, with 7 bases between. The V gene's germline CDR1 is SGHTA and CDR2 FQGNSA. CDR3: CASSLSGRTDTQYF. The CDR3 DNA reads as TGTGCCAGCAGCTTAAGCGGGCGCACAGATACGCAGTATTTT.

Only one count was recorded for this clone. The chain couples TRBV7-9 to TRBJ1-3; D ambiguous. The CDR3 totals 16 residues. The germline V and J ends were trimmed by 1 base and 3 bases, with 13 bases remaining between them. Germline V gives CDR1 SEHNR, CDR2 FQNEAQ (reference sequence). The CDR3 nucleotides read TGTGCCAGCAGCTTAGGATCGACGGCGGTTGGAAACACCATATATTTT. It encodes CASSLGSTAVGNTIYF.

This sequence joins TRBV25-1 and TRBJ2-5, with D tentatively TRBD1 (6 bases). The DNA end favors TRBJ2-7, so the J call may be wrong. CDR3 length equals 16 residues. Germline V CDR1 and CDR2: MGHDK, SYGVNS. The CDR3 DNA sequence: TGTGCCAGCAGTGAATTGGGTACAGGGCTTCTCCACGAGCAGTACTTC. This sequence encodes CASSELGTGLLHEQYF.

This chain joins TRBV10-3 and TRBJ1-1; 9 positions match TRBD1. CDR3 length equals 13 residues. V shed 10 bases and J 1 base; nucleotides not matched to a gene: 4. CDR1 and CDR2 from the germline V gene are ENHRY and SYGVKD. In DNA form, the CDR3 reads TGTGCCAGCGGACAGGGGAAGAACACTGAAGCTTTCTTT. Amino acid sequence: CASGQGKNTEAFF.

This clone was observed a few times. The CDR3 loop reads CASSGGPEQFF. The CDR3 coding sequence is TGCGCCAGCAGTGGAGGCCCTGAGCAGTTCTTC. The rearrangement links TRBV10-2 to TRBJ2-1, with no clear D. There are 11 residues in the CDR3. The V and J ends lost 4 bases and 9 bases respectively, with 7 bases between them. From germline, CDR1 is WSHSY and CDR2 SAAADI.

The CDR3 region has the DNA TGTGCCAGCAGCCCGGGAGGGGAGAATGCTGAGCAGTTCTTC. Protein: CASSPGGENAEQFF. This rearrangement joins TRBV5-4 to TRBJ2-1; 8 bases are shared with TRBD2. With V trimmed by 4 bases and J by 9 bases, 9 bases remained unmatched. The CDR3 consists of 14 residues. Germline V CDR1 and CDR2: SGHNT, YYREEE (reference sequence).

The chain is built from TRBV10-3 and TRBJ2-6; D call uncertain. The V end lost 10 bases, the J end lost 0 bases, and 22 bases lay between the germline ends. Germline loops: CDR1 ENHRY, CDR2 SYGVKD. This CDR3 region has 18 residues. CDR3 amino acids: CATGPQTPELSGANVLTF. The CDR3 nucleotides read TGTGCCACCGGACCACAGACACCTGAACTCTCTGGGGCCAACGTCCTGACTTTC.

To note about this clone: Given a much more abundant clone one base away, this may be a read error. The chain carries TRBV9 and TRBJ1-2; a possible D gene is TRBD1 (5 bases). Deletions cut 3 bases from V and 5 bases from J, with 8 bases between. The CDR3 has 12 residues. Germline V gene lookup returns CDR1 SGDLS and CDR2 YYNGEE. The CDR3 bases are TGTGCCAGCAGCGGCCAGGGTTATGGCTACACCTTC. The encoded protein is CASSGQGYGYTF.

This clone was seen at least ten times. The chain uses TRBV4-3 and TRBJ1-3; D not certain. Germline V gives CDR1 LGHNA, CDR2 YSLEER. V lost 3 bases and J 1 base, leaving 16 bases between the germline ends. The length of the CDR3 is 17 residues. CDR3 sequence (DNA): TGCGCCAGCAGCCAGGTAGCATTCGGTATTTCTGGAAACACCATATATTTT. Protein: CASSQVAFGISGNTIYF.

V usage is TRBV27 and J usage is TRBJ1-1; D is possibly TRBD1 (5 bases). Trimming removed 6 bases at V and 5 bases at J, with 16 bases between. CDR1 is MNHEY, CDR2 SMNVEV, per germline (reference sequence). The CDR3 has 14 amino acids. CDR3 sequence: CASSLGFGGTEAFF. The DNA of the CDR3 is TGTGCCAGCAGCCTAGGATTCGGGGGGACTGAAGCTTTCTTT.

The chain has TRBV9 and TRBJ2-1; D is possibly TRBD1 (5 bases). The CDR3 runs 14 residues. V lost 4 bases, J lost 5 bases, and 13 bases lay in between. The germline V gene has CDR1 SGDLS and CDR2 YYNGEE. The CDR3 DNA sequence: TGTGCCAGCAGCAACAGGCCCACTAACAATGAGCAGTTCTTC. It specifies CASSNRPTNNEQFF.

V is TRBV18 and J is TRBJ1-1; 9 nucleotides line up with TRBD1. The CDR3 has 15 amino acids. Germline V gene data show CDR1 as KGHSH and CDR2 as LQKENI. With V trimmed by 6 bases and J by 1 base, 6 bases remained unmatched. The CDR3, as DNA: TGTGCCAGCTCCGATTGGACAGGGGCGAACACTGAAGCTTTCTTT. As protein: CASSDWTGANTEAFF.

This clone was detected only once. The gene calls are TRBV28 and TRBJ2-7; D is possibly TRBD1 (5 bases). Trimming cost V 5 bases and J 2 bases, with 16 bases left between them. CDR1 and CDR2 from the germline V gene are MDHEN and SYDVKM. There are 15 residues in the CDR3. The DNA for the CDR3 is TGTGCCAGCAGTCCGGACACTCCGAGGCCCTACGAGCAGTACTTC. As protein: CASSPDTPRPYEQYF.

The chain joins TRBV6-1 to TRBJ2-2; tentatively, D is TRBD1 (5 bases). Germline V gene data show CDR1 as MNHNS and CDR2 as SASEGT. This CDR3 spans 17 amino acids. Trimming left V 4 bases short and J 4 bases short, with 19 bases between. The CDR3 bases are TGTGCCAGCAGTGGGACCCCGACAGTGTTCGCCACCGGGGAGCTGTTTTTT. Protein: CASSGTPTVFATGELFF.

J is TRBJ1-1 and V is TRBV7-9; perhaps TRBD1 as D (5 bases). There are 11 residues in the CDR3. The germline gives CDR1 SEHNR, CDR2 FQNEAQ (reference sequence). V was clipped by 9 bases and J by 3 bases, with 8 bases between them. The CDR3 region is CASQGYTEAFF. The CDR3 DNA sequence: TGTGCCAGTCAGGGTTACACTGAAGCTTTCTTT.

This clone was found many times. This chain uses TRBV7-9 with TRBJ2-2; 9 bases are shared with TRBD2. Per germline, CDR1 SEHNR and CDR2 FQNEAQ (reference sequence). After removal of 1 base from V and 6 bases from J, the junction contained 15 bases not matched to a gene. This CDR3 has 19 amino acids. CDR3 coding DNA: TGTGCCAGCAGCTTAGGCCGGGTAATAGCGGGAGAGTTTGCCGGGGAGCTGTTTTTT. Residues: CASSLGRVIAGEFAGELFF.

The rearrangement joins TRBV27 to TRBJ2-5, with TRBD2 matching 8 bases. Germline CDR1 reads MNHEY; CDR2 reads SMNVEV (reference sequence). CDR3 length: 15 amino acids. V shed 9 bases and J 2 bases; nucleotides not matched to a gene: 11. The CDR3 nucleotides read TGTGCCAGACTAGGCGAGCGGGGGAGACAAGAGACCCAGTACTTC. This codes for CARLGERGRQETQYF.

CDR3 protein: CASSFDSSEAFF. CDR3 coding DNA: TGTGCCAGCAGCTTCGATTCATCGGAAGCTTTCTTT. The rearrangement joins TRBV5-4 to TRBJ1-1, with D uncertain. CDR1 and CDR2 from the germline V gene are SGHNT and YYREEE (reference sequence). This CDR3 region has 12 residues. Trimming took off 2 bases at V and 8 bases at J, with 10 bases between the two ends.

DNA of the CDR3: TGTGCCAGCAGCGCCAAGACCGGTCCAAGGGGGGAGACCCAGTACTTC. This translates into CASSAKTGPRGETQYF. The chain links TRBV5-4 to TRBJ2-5, with D possibly TRBD1 on 6 matching bases. The CDR3 runs to 16 residues. Germline V gene sequence: CDR1 SGHNT, CDR2 YYREEE (reference sequence). The V and J ends lost 4 bases and 5 bases respectively, with 21 bases between them.